This T cell receptor beta chain comes out of a study of CD8 T cells in Susac syndrome (dated by TCRdb to between 2017 and 2020). Regarding the complete study: Repertoire sequencing was used to test whether CD8+ T cell activation and differentiation in Susac syndrome was antigen driven.

RNA was extracted with the RNeasy kit and roughly 0.5 to 1 ug was reverse transcribed using random hexamers. The immunoSEQ multiplex PCR assay, covering 54 Vbeta and 13 Jbeta segments, was used to amplify TCR beta CDR3 regions. Bias from PCR amplification was corrected by using a synthetic template baseline for primer optimization and for computational correction. The study's own analysis went as follows. Reads were annotated to V, D and J genes according to IMGT and were analyzed with immunoSEQ Analyzer, with only productive sequences retained. To calculate clonality, Shannon entropy was normalized by log2 of the number of productive unique sequences and then subtracted from one. For each patient and control, public and private clones were evaluated within the 100 most prevalent clones. Clones were defined as Susac-specific when absent from the healthy and MS cohorts, from 1052 published viral clones and from other ImmuneACCESS disease sequences. Using fastp trimming at Q25 and MiXCR clonotype assembly, TCRdb reanalyzed the public sequencing data and kept in-frame beta chains. Merged by CDR3 protein, the rows form single entries marked with the most common genes and DNA. The V and J calls and clone size are TCRdb's, not the authors'. The sample contains 150,000 to 200,000 distinct CDR3 sequences, approximately 93% of them found a single time. About 0.089% of the sample rests with the top ten.

Results and caveats for the whole study, not just this receptor: The study acknowledged that relatively few individuals were included in the TCR sequencing and HLA analysis.

In the case of this clonotype: The clone's antigen remains unknown. No much larger clonotype is one base removed from it; base qualities were not supplied.

CDR1 and CDR2 are drawn from the germline V gene: SQVTM, ANQGSEA. The CDR3 spans 13 residues, from the cysteine through the phenylalanine. Only CDR3 DNA is held: 39 bases, read in frame from base 1. V was cut back by 6 bases and J by 4 bases, leaving a gap of 16 bases between them. High-throughput TCR beta sequencing profiled peripheral blood CD8+ and CD4+ T cells from healthy donors, Susac syndrome patients and multiple sclerosis patients. Multiple sclerosis controls were treatment-naive patients with stable or active relapsing-remitting disease fulfilling revised McDonald criteria. Bulk CD8+ and CD4+ T cells were purified magnetically by negative isolation, whereas CD8+ TEMRA cells were enriched by FACS. Blood was collected in EDTA tubes and processed within 24 hours, with PBMCs isolated through density gradient centrifugation. PBMCs intended for TCR sequencing were cryopreserved in liquid nitrogen and were subsequently thawed in a 37 degrees C water bath. Purity of sorted or isolated CD4+, CD8+ and CD8+ TEMRA cells was at least 90%.

The sequenced sample was CD4+ T cells from PBMCs. This chain joins TRBV29-1 to TRBJ2-7; the D gene may be TRBD1 or TRBD2, since each aligns over 5 bases. The source of this sequence is a human donor with multiple sclerosis. The DNA sequence is TGCAGCGTAAAGTCCCGGGACCTGTACGAGCAGTACTTC. The translation is CSVKSRDLYEQYF.